This TCR beta chain was sequenced during a study of identical twins. Template switching created a universal primer site, and the cDNA included unique molecular identifiers. TCRdb called the 5' RACE reads again in MiXCR, with one record for every CDR3 protein. The table has 200,000 to 250,000 distinct CDR3 sequences, around 7% seen once. This clonotype was detected a few times. Trimming cost V 0 bases and J 0 bases, with 11 bases left between them. Germline V gene sequence: CDR1 MGHRA, CDR2 YSYEKL. The CDR3 is 16 residues long. The data also belong to a second study, concerning yellow fever vaccine responses in identical twins. That work adds: Twins reportedly appeared to share part of their vaccine T cell response while keeping part individual.

Sequenced input: memory (CD45RO+) T cells sorted from blood. The rearrangement joins TRBV4-1 to TRBJ1-1, with no clear D. The sequence was obtained from a woman aged 18 to 35 in good health. The CDR3: CASSQEQPGMNTEAFF. The CDR3 DNA reads as TGCGCCAGCAGCCAAGAGCAGCCCGGCATGAACACTGAAGCTTTCTTT.